The present T cell receptor beta chain was sequenced within a study of blood T cell repertoires in COVID-19. For the study at large: The United States, Italy and Spain were the sources of the acute and convalescent COVID-19 samples.

A word on this clone: This sample also contains other DNA sequences that code for the same CDR3.

In germline, CDR1 is SEHNR, CDR2 FQNEAQ (reference sequence). Trimming stripped 5 bases from V and 0 bases from J, with 2 bases between. This CDR3 has 11 residues. Libraries were prepared by immunoSEQ multiplex PCR; TCRdb keeps only in-frame clonotypes and omits some of them. The data show about 150,000 clones, about 88% seen once. The sample consisted of peripheral blood. This TCR came from a human donor with COVID-19, enrolled during active disease. The donor label of this sample is uncertain. The V and J genes are TRBV7-9 and TRBJ2-7; D ambiguous. The CDR3 here is CASSLSYEQYF. CDR3 sequence (DNA): TGTGCCAGCAGCCTCTCCTACGAGCAGTACTTC.